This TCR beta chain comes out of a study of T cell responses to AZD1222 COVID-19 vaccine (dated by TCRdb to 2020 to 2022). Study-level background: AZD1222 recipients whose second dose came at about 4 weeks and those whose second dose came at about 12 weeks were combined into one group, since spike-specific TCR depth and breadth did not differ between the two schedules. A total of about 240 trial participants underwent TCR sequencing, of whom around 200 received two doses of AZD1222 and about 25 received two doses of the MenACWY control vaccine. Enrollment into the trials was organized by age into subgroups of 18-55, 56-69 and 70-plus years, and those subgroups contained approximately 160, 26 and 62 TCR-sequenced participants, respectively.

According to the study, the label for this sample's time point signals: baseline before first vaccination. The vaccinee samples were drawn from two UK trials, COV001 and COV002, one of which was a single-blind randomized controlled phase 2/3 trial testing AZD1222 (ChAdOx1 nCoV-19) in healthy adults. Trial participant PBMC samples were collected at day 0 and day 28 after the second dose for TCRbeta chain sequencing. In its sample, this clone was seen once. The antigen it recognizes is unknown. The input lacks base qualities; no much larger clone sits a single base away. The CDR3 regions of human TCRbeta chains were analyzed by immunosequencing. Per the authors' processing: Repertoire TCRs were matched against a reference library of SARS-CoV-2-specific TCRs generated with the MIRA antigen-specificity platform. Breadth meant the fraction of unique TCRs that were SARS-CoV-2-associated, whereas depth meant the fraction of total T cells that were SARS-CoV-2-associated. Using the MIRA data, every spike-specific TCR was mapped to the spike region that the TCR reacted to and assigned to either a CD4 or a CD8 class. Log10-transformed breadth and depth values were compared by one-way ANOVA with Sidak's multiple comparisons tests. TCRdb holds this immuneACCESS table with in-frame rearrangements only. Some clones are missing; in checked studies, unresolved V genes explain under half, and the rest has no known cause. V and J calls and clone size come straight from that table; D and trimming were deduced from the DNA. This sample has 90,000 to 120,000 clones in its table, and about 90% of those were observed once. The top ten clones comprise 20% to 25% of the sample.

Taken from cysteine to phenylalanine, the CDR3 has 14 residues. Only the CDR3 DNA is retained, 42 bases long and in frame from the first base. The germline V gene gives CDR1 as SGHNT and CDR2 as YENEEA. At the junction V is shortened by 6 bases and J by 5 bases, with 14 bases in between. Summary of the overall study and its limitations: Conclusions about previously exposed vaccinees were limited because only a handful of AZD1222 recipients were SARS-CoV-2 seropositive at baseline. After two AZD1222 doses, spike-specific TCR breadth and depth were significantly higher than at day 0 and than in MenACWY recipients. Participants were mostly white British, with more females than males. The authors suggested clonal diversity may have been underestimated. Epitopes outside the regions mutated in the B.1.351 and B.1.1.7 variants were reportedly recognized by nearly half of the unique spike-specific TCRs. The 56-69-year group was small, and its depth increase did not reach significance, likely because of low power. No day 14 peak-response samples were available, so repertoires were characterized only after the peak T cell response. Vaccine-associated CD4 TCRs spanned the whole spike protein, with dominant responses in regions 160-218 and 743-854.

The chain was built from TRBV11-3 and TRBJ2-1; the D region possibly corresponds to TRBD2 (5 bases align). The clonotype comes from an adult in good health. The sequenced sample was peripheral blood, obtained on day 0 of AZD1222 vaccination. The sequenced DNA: TGTGCCAGCAGTCAAAGGCTAGCAGACAATGAGCAGTTCTTC. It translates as CASSQRLADNEQFF.